These T cell receptor beta chains were read from a single sample in a study of T cell responses to AZD1222 COVID-19 vaccine. The protocol was immunoSEQ multiplex PCR, while the TCRdb copy is restricted to in-frame clones and leaves out a portion. Of under 200,000 clones listed, about 91% are singletons. Here the sequenced sample was peripheral blood, taken 28 days after the second AZD1222 dose. These TCRs come from an adult who received the AZD1222 COVID-19 vaccine. The CDR3 runs from the conserved cysteine through the conserved F or W. D genes are given only for firm matches. Clone size is given for some rows only: seen once, a few or many times, or a class if the clone is expanded.

>TRBJ2-1|.|TRBD2|TRBV11-2
TGTGCCAGCAGCCCACTCCCCGGGGGGGGGTACAATGAGCAGTTCTTC
CASSPLPGGGYNEQFF
>TRBJ2-7|.|TRBD2|TRBV6-2/TRBV6-3
TGTGCCAGCAGCCGTGTCCGAGCTAGCGGGAACTACGAGCAGTACTTC
CASSRVRASGNYEQYF
>TRBJ1-6|.|.|TRBV7-2
TGTGCCAGCAGCCTAACCTTACGGGGGGCCGCCTTTAATTCACCCCTCCACTTT
CASSLTLRGAAFNSPLHF
>TRBJ1-2|.|.|TRBV14
TGTGCCAGCAGTCCGTCCGACAGGTTTGATGGCTACACCTTC
CASSPSDRFDGYTF
>TRBJ1-1|.|TRBD1|TRBV4-3
TGCGCCAGCAGCCTGGTCGGGGCAGGGGGCTTGAACACTGAAGCTTTCTTT
CASSLVGAGGLNTEAFF
>TRBJ2-7|.|.|TRBV27
TGTGCCAGCAGCCAGGGGACACGCTACGAGCAGTACTTC
CASSQGTRYEQYF
>TRBJ1-1|.|.|TRBV4-2
TGTGCCAGCAGCTCTCGAGGGGGGGCAAACACTGAAGCTTTCTTT
CASSSRGGANTEAFF
>TRBJ1-1|.|TRBD1|TRBV7-2
TGTGCCAGCAGCCTGCAGGGGGCTGCGGGCACTGAAGCTTTCTTT
CASSLQGAAGTEAFF
>TRBJ2-3|.|TRBD2|TRBV27
TGTGCCAGCAGTTTATCGACTAGCGGCACAGATACGCAGTATTTT
CASSLSTSGTDTQYF
>TRBJ1-2|.|TRBD1|TRBV7-9
TGTGCCAGCACCCCAGGACAGGGGGTTTATGGCTACACCTTC
CASTPGQGVYGYTF
>TRBJ1-1|.|.|TRBV27
TGTGCCAGCAGTTTCCATTCGGGGAACACTGAAGCTTTCTTT
CASSFHSGNTEAFF
>TRBJ2-5|.|TRBD2|TRBV3-1/TRBV3-2
TGTGCCAGCAGCCAAGATGGAGCGGGGTGGGAGACCCAGTACTTC
CASSQDGAGWETQYF
>TRBJ2-2|.|.|TRBV28
TGTGCCAGCAGGTGGACAGGGAGGGACACCGGGGAGCTGTTTTTT
CASRWTGRDTGELFF
>TRBJ1-2|.|.|TRBV6-5
TGTGCCAGCAGAACTCTCGGACCCAGGGTAGGCTACACCTTC
CASRTLGPRVGYTF
>TRBJ1-2|.|TRBD1|TRBV10-3
TGTGCCATCAGTGAAACAGGACAGGATAGGTATGGCTACACCTTC
CAISETGQDRYGYTF
>TRBJ1-5|.|TRBD1|TRBV4-2
TGTGCCAGCAGCGAAACAGGGGGTGGTCAGCCCCAGCATTTT
CASSETGGGQPQHF
>TRBJ2-5|.|TRBD1|TRBV5-1
TGCGCCAGCAGCTCCGCCAAGACAGGGGGAGAGACCCAGTACTTC
CASSSAKTGGETQYF
>TRBJ2-3|.|.|TRBV21-1
TGTGCCAGCAGAACCTTGGCCGGGACAGATACGCAGTATTTT
CASRTLAGTDTQYF
>TRBJ1-6|.|.|TRBV5-1
TGCGCCAGTCGTGTCAGTCAATTAAATTCACCCCTCCACTTT
CASRVSQLNSPLHF
>TRBJ1-3|.|.|TRBV19
TGTGCCAGTAGTCGAGGTAGCTCTGGAAACACCATATATTTT
CASSRGSSGNTIYF
>TRBJ1-2|.|.|TRBV5-8
TGTGCCAGCAGCTTGCGTCGGACAGCTAACTATGGCTACACCTTC
CASSLRRTANYGYTF
>TRBJ1-2|.|.|TRBV3-1/TRBV3-2
TGTGCCAGCAGCCAAGGGCCCCAGGGCTACACCTTC
CASSQGPQGYTF
>TRBJ2-1|.|TRBD2|TRBV7-2
TGTGCCAGCAGCTTAGGACTAGCGGGAGGCGACAATGAGCAGTTCTTC
CASSLGLAGGDNEQFF
>TRBJ2-1|once|.|TRBV19
TGTGCCAGTAGTCCGGGGGGACAGTGGATGTATGAGCAGTTCTTC
CASSPGGQWMYEQFF
>TRBJ1-1|.|.|TRBV18
TGTGCCAGCTCACCCTTGGCTCCGGGGGTAGGGACTGAAGCTTTCTTT
CASSPLAPGVGTEAFF